The 4 T cell receptor beta chains presented below share a single source sample, sequenced in a study of beta chain bispecific antibodies for T cell cancers. Either OKT3 anti-CD3 antibody or CD3/CD28 beads expanded T cells from blood mononuclear cells over roughly 3 days. From the 5' RACE reads, TCRdb called clonotypes with MiXCR, one entry per CDR3 protein. The sample has tens of thousands of distinct CDR3 sequences, over 2% seen once. Their antigen targets remain unknown. Findings and caveats of the study: The leukemia cells, rather than normal T cells, gave most of the targeted TRBV signal.

Specimen: healthy donor T cells cultured with leukemia cells. The receptors here all came from a human donor in good health. Some clones in this sample may be carry-over from other donors' samples.

This clonotype was seen repeatedly, ten times or more. The rearrangement uses TRBV18 and TRBJ1-5; D is possibly TRBD1 (6 bases). The length of the CDR3 is 15 residues. Trimming pared 2 bases from V and 5 bases from J, leaving 13 bases between. Per the germline V gene, CDR1 is KGHSH and CDR2 is LQKENI. CDR3 nucleotide sequence: TGTGCCAGCTCACCATATGGGGGGCCGGATCAGCCCCAGCATTTT. Translating it yields CASSPYGGPDQPQHF.

This clonotype was seen many times. The chain employs TRBV5-5 and TRBJ2-3; D unclear. V gave up 4 bases and J gave up 8 bases, with 8 bases separating them. Germline CDR1 SGHKS, CDR2 YYEKEE (reference sequence). The CDR3 has 11 amino acids. DNA of the CDR3: TGTGCCAGCAGCACCGAAGCTACGCAGTATTTT. It is translated as CASSTEATQYF.

This clonotype was recorded many times. This rearrangement joins TRBV6-1 to TRBJ2-7; possibly TRBD2 for D (6 bases). V lost 7 bases, J lost 6 bases, and 31 bases lay in between. The CDR3 extends over 18 amino acids. Germline assignment: CDR1 MNHNS and CDR2 SASEGT. The CDR3 bases are TGTGCCAGCACCCTGGAGGGCAGCGACTTGATAAAAAGGGGCGAGCAGTACTTC. It translates to CASTLEGSDLIKRGEQYF.

This clonotype was counted many times. The chain links TRBV12-3 or TRBV12-4 to TRBJ2-1; 8 nucleotides match TRBD1. The J segment lost 9 bases and the V segment lost 6 bases, leaving 13 bases of the junction unmatched. The CDR3 covers 15 residues. The chain's CDR3 is CASSHGTGGLGEQFF. CDR3 nucleotides: TGTGCCAGCAGCCACGGGACAGGAGGGCTAGGTGAGCAGTTCTTC.